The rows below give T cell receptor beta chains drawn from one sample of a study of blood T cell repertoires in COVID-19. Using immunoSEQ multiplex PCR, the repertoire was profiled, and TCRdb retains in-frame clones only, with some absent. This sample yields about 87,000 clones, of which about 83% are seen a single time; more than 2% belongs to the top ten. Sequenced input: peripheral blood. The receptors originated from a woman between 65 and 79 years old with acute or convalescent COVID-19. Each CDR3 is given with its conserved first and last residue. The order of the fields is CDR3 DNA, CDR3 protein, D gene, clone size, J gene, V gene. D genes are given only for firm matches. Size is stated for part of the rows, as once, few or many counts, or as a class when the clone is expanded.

cdr3_nt: TGTGCCAGCAGTGAAATTGGGCAGGGGGTTGGCGAGCAGTACTTC
cdr3_aa: CASSEIGQGVGEQYF
d_call: TRBD1
clone_size: NA
j_call: TRBJ2-7
v_call: TRBV2

cdr3_nt: TGTGCCAGCAGCTTGGGGGAACAGGGGGCTAGGGGGCAGCCCCAGCATTTT
cdr3_aa: CASSLGEQGARGQPQHF
d_call: TRBD1
clone_size: once
j_call: TRBJ1-5
v_call: TRBV5-5

cdr3_nt: TGTGCCTGGAGTCTATCCCCTCGCTACGAGCAGTACTTC
cdr3_aa: CAWSLSPRYEQYF
d_call: NA
clone_size: NA
j_call: TRBJ2-7
v_call: TRBV30

cdr3_nt: TGTGCCTGGACGCGACAGGGAACTAATGAAAAACTGTTTTTT
cdr3_aa: CAWTRQGTNEKLFF
d_call: TRBD1
clone_size: NA
j_call: TRBJ1-4
v_call: TRBV30

cdr3_nt: TGCAGCGTGGGGGCCGGCGACTATGGCTACACCTTC
cdr3_aa: CSVGAGDYGYTF
d_call: NA
clone_size: NA
j_call: TRBJ1-2
v_call: TRBV29-1

cdr3_nt: TGTGCCAGCAGTTTATCCGGGACAGCTTTTCAAGAGACCCAGTACTTC
cdr3_aa: CASSLSGTAFQETQYF
d_call: TRBD1
clone_size: NA
j_call: TRBJ2-5
v_call: TRBV28

cdr3_nt: TGCGCCAGCAGTCAACCCCGAGACAGGGTTGGCAAGGACACTGAAGCTTTCTTT
cdr3_aa: CASSQPRDRVGKDTEAFF
d_call: TRBD1
clone_size: NA
j_call: TRBJ1-1
v_call: TRBV23-1

cdr3_nt: TGTGCCAGCAGCCCGGGACAGCGATTTTACAATGAGCAGTTCTTC
cdr3_aa: CASSPGQRFYNEQFF
d_call: TRBD1
clone_size: few
j_call: TRBJ2-1
v_call: TRBV14

cdr3_nt: TGTGCCAGCAGCCGGGACACCCGGGCGGCTTTCTTT
cdr3_aa: CASSRDTRAAFF
d_call: NA
clone_size: few
j_call: TRBJ1-1
v_call: TRBV28

cdr3_nt: TGTGCCAGCAGACGACAGGGGAATGAAAAACTGTTTTTT
cdr3_aa: CASRRQGNEKLFF
d_call: TRBD1
clone_size: NA
j_call: TRBJ1-4
v_call: TRBV6-5

cdr3_nt: TGTGCCTGGACCCGAACAGGGGCTAGCAATCAGCCCCAGCATTTT
cdr3_aa: CAWTRTGASNQPQHF
d_call: TRBD1
clone_size: once
j_call: TRBJ1-5
v_call: TRBV30

cdr3_nt: TGTGCCAGCAGCTTGTACGCGGGAAGCCTCGAGGTTTTT
cdr3_aa: CASSLYAGSLEVF
d_call: NA
clone_size: NA
j_call: TRBJ1-4
v_call: TRBV5-8

cdr3_nt: TGTGCCAGCAGCCAAGCTTTCAGGGGGCGACGCAATCAGCCCCAGCATTTT
cdr3_aa: CASSQAFRGRRNQPQHF
d_call: TRBD1
clone_size: few
j_call: TRBJ1-5
v_call: TRBV14

cdr3_nt: TGTGCCAGCAGCCACACTCTATCCGGGACTCAGGAAAACATTCAGTACTTC
cdr3_aa: CASSHTLSGTQENIQYF
d_call: NA
clone_size: NA
j_call: TRBJ2-4
v_call: TRBV4-2

cdr3_nt: TGCGCCAGCAGCTTGGGGGGACACCTAGGGTCCAACCACTTC
cdr3_aa: CASSLGGHLGSNHF
d_call: NA
clone_size: NA
j_call: TRBJ2-7
v_call: TRBV5-1

cdr3_nt: TGTGCCAGCAGGGGCAACAGAAATCAGCCCCAGCATTTT
cdr3_aa: CASRGNRNQPQHF
d_call: NA
clone_size: NA
j_call: TRBJ1-5
v_call: TRBV6-6

cdr3_nt: TGTGCCAGCCTCCAACAGGGGGCCTACGAGCAGTACTTC
cdr3_aa: CASLQQGAYEQYF
d_call: TRBD1
clone_size: NA
j_call: TRBJ2-7
v_call: TRBV6-5

cdr3_nt: TGTGCCAGCAGCCAAGTAGGGGGTTACGATGGCTACACCTTC
cdr3_aa: CASSQVGGYDGYTF
d_call: NA
clone_size: NA
j_call: TRBJ1-2
v_call: TRBV3-1/TRBV3-2

cdr3_nt: TGTGCCAGCAGAGACAGGGGTACGGCAGATACGCAGTATTTT
cdr3_aa: CASRDRGTADTQYF
d_call: TRBD1
clone_size: NA
j_call: TRBJ2-3
v_call: TRBV6-6

cdr3_nt: TGTGCCAGCAGTCAATATGGCTACACCTTC
cdr3_aa: CASSQYGYTF
d_call: NA
clone_size: NA
j_call: TRBJ1-2
v_call: TRBV28

cdr3_nt: TGTGCCAGCAGCGGAAATACAGAGTTTAATGAAAAACTGTTTTTT
cdr3_aa: CASSGNTEFNEKLFF
d_call: NA
clone_size: NA
j_call: TRBJ1-4
v_call: TRBV7-2

cdr3_nt: TGTGCCAGCTCACCCGGGACAGGGGTGCGGGAGACCCAGTACTTC
cdr3_aa: CASSPGTGVRETQYF
d_call: TRBD1
clone_size: once
j_call: TRBJ2-5
v_call: TRBV18

cdr3_nt: TGTGCCAGCAGCGTCACAGGGTCGTATACGCAGTATTTT
cdr3_aa: CASSVTGSYTQYF
d_call: NA
clone_size: NA
j_call: TRBJ2-3
v_call: TRBV9

cdr3_nt: TGTGCCAGCAGCGAAGGGACAGACACAGATACGCAGTATTTT
cdr3_aa: CASSEGTDTDTQYF
d_call: TRBD1
clone_size: NA
j_call: TRBJ2-3
v_call: TRBV7-9

cdr3_nt: TGTGCCAGCAGCTTAGCCGGCCCGTGGGGCCGTCATGGCTACACCTTC
cdr3_aa: CASSLAGPWGRHGYTF
d_call: NA
clone_size: NA
j_call: TRBJ1-2
v_call: TRBV7-8

cdr3_nt: TGTGCCAGCAGTGAATTACTCATTCAGCCCCAGCATTTT
cdr3_aa: CASSELLIQPQHF
d_call: NA
clone_size: NA
j_call: TRBJ1-5
v_call: TRBV6-1

cdr3_nt: TGTGCCAGCAGCTCCTCAGGGTTCTACGAGCAGTACTTC
cdr3_aa: CASSSSGFYEQYF
d_call: NA
clone_size: NA
j_call: TRBJ2-7
v_call: TRBV11-2

cdr3_nt: TGTGCCAGCAGCTTCCCGGGGGAAGCGGTGACAGATACGCAGTATTTT
cdr3_aa: CASSFPGEAVTDTQYF
d_call: NA
clone_size: NA
j_call: TRBJ2-3
v_call: TRBV5-4

cdr3_nt: TGTGCCAGCTCCCCCAGCTCCTACAATGAGCAGTTCTTC
cdr3_aa: CASSPSSYNEQFF
d_call: NA
clone_size: NA
j_call: TRBJ2-1
v_call: TRBV18

cdr3_nt: TGTGCCAGCTCGGGGGGGTTTAGGAACACTGAAGCTTTCTTT
cdr3_aa: CASSGGFRNTEAFF
d_call: NA
clone_size: NA
j_call: TRBJ1-1
v_call: TRBV18

cdr3_nt: TGTGCCAGCAGTTTACTCATACAGGGCTACAATGAGCAGTTCTTC
cdr3_aa: CASSLLIQGYNEQFF
d_call: NA
clone_size: once
j_call: TRBJ2-1
v_call: TRBV6-2/TRBV6-3

cdr3_nt: TGTGCCAGCAGTCGACAGGGGGCAAGCGGCTACAATGAGCAGTTCTTC
cdr3_aa: CASSRQGASGYNEQFF
d_call: TRBD1
clone_size: few
j_call: TRBJ2-1
v_call: TRBV13

cdr3_nt: TGTGCCAGCAGCTTAATAAGGGGGACCAACACCGGGGAGCTGTTTTTT
cdr3_aa: CASSLIRGTNTGELFF
d_call: NA
clone_size: NA
j_call: TRBJ2-2
v_call: TRBV7-8

cdr3_nt: TGCGCCAGCAGCTATGGTCCAGGGCTCAATGAAAAACTGTTTTTT
cdr3_aa: CASSYGPGLNEKLFF
d_call: NA
clone_size: NA
j_call: TRBJ1-4
v_call: TRBV4-1

cdr3_nt: TGCGCCAGCAGTCGATCCCAGACAGATACGCAGTATTTT
cdr3_aa: CASSRSQTDTQYF
d_call: NA
clone_size: NA
j_call: TRBJ2-3
v_call: TRBV10-1

cdr3_nt: TGTGCCAGCAGTTACTCGGCAGGATACTACGAGCAGTACTTC
cdr3_aa: CASSYSAGYYEQYF
d_call: NA
clone_size: NA
j_call: TRBJ2-7
v_call: TRBV6-5

cdr3_nt: TGTGCCAGCAGCTTAGGAGGGCAGTTTGAAGCTTTCTTT
cdr3_aa: CASSLGGQFEAFF
d_call: NA
clone_size: NA
j_call: TRBJ1-1
v_call: TRBV7-9

cdr3_nt: TGTGCCAGCAGCCGCTCCCGGTCGGGAGGCTACACCTTC
cdr3_aa: CASSRSRSGGYTF
d_call: NA
clone_size: NA
j_call: TRBJ1-2
v_call: TRBV11-3

cdr3_nt: TGTGCCAGCGGCTCTAACTCCCTTCTTAACTATGGCTACACCTTC
cdr3_aa: CASGSNSLLNYGYTF
d_call: NA
clone_size: NA
j_call: TRBJ1-2
v_call: TRBV7-6

cdr3_nt: TGTGCCAGCAGCTTGGGGGCACCGGATAGCAATCAGCCCCAGCATTTT
cdr3_aa: CASSLGAPDSNQPQHF
d_call: NA
clone_size: NA
j_call: TRBJ1-5
v_call: TRBV5-4

cdr3_nt: TGTGCCAGTAGTACGGACAATTCCGGCTACACCTTC
cdr3_aa: CASSTDNSGYTF
d_call: NA
clone_size: few
j_call: TRBJ1-2
v_call: TRBV19

cdr3_nt: TGTGCCAGTACCCTAGCAGGGGGAATTGAAGCTTTCTTT
cdr3_aa: CASTLAGGIEAFF
d_call: TRBD1
clone_size: few
j_call: TRBJ1-1
v_call: TRBV19

cdr3_nt: TGTGCCAGCTCACCGGTTGAGGAAGGCGGCTACACCTTC
cdr3_aa: CASSPVEEGGYTF
d_call: NA
clone_size: many
j_call: TRBJ1-2
v_call: TRBV18

cdr3_nt: TGTGCCAGCAGCTGGGAAGAACAGGAGAACACTGAAGCTTTCTTT
cdr3_aa: CASSWEEQENTEAFF
d_call: NA
clone_size: NA
j_call: TRBJ1-1
v_call: TRBV5-4

cdr3_nt: TGTGCCAGCAGCCAACTAGGGACAGGAAGCTATGGCTACACCTTC
cdr3_aa: CASSQLGTGSYGYTF
d_call: TRBD1
clone_size: NA
j_call: TRBJ1-2
v_call: TRBV14

cdr3_nt: TGTGCCAGCAGTCCAGGGTATAGCAATCAGCCCCAGCATTTT
cdr3_aa: CASSPGYSNQPQHF
d_call: NA
clone_size: NA
j_call: TRBJ1-5
v_call: TRBV27

cdr3_nt: TGTGCCACGACACTCAGGGCGACAGGGGAAGATACGCAGTATTTT
cdr3_aa: CATTLRATGEDTQYF
d_call: TRBD1
clone_size: NA
j_call: TRBJ2-3
v_call: TRBV2

cdr3_nt: TGTGCCAGCAGCTACGTAGTTGCCGGGGAGCTGTTTTTT
cdr3_aa: CASSYVVAGELFF
d_call: NA
clone_size: NA
j_call: TRBJ2-2
v_call: TRBV5-6

cdr3_nt: TGTGCCAGCAGTATCCGGACAGGGTCTTCCTACGAGCAGTACTTC
cdr3_aa: CASSIRTGSSYEQYF
d_call: TRBD1
clone_size: NA
j_call: TRBJ2-7
v_call: TRBV27

cdr3_nt: TGTGCCAGCAGTGAAGTGTCCGGTAACTCTGGAAACACCATATATTTT
cdr3_aa: CASSEVSGNSGNTIYF
d_call: NA
clone_size: NA
j_call: TRBJ1-3
v_call: TRBV6-1